This T cell receptor beta chain was retrieved from a study of identical twins. General observations from the study: Sharing of beta out-of-frame sequences by twins showed a weaker excess. One should note that invariant MAIT and iNKT cells could partly confound zero-insertion analyses.

Only healthy Caucasians were included as donors. Concerning this clonotype itself: Its antigen is not identified.

CDR3 length: 12 residues. Germline V gene data show CDR1 as SGHRS and CDR2 as YFSETQ. V was clipped by 4 bases and J by 5 bases, with 9 bases between them. Addition of a universal primer site occurred through template switching, and cDNA carried unique molecular identifiers. TCRdb re-called the 5' RACE reads with MiXCR, one entry per CDR3 protein. The sample consists of approximately 410,000 distinct CDR3 sequences, 18% of them appearing once. The receptor was derived from a man in his fifties in good health. The V call is TRBV5-1, the J call TRBJ1-2; TRBD1 might be the D (5 bases). Sequenced sample: naive T cells sorted from blood. The CDR3 sequence is CASSPSGYGYTF. The CDR3 nucleotides read TGCGCCAGCAGCCCTTCAGGGTATGGCTACACCTTC.